A selection of T cell receptor beta chains follows, all from one sample in a study of blood T cell repertoires in COVID-19. Generated by immunoSEQ multiplex PCR, the TCRdb table keeps only in-frame clones and is missing some. This sample carries a few hundred thousand clones, around 83% of them seen once, and the ten largest clones take 10%. The source material was peripheral blood. The receptors come from a woman between 45 and 65 years old with COVID-19, enrolled during active disease. Each CDR3 is given with its conserved first and last residue. The D gene is left open where the match is weak. Size tells how often a clone was seen (once, few, many) or the class of an expanded clone, and some rows leave it out.

d_gene: -; len: 15; abundance: -; j_gene: TRBJ1-5; v_gene: TRBV30; CDR3aa: CAWSVTGSSNQPQHF; CDR3nt: TGTGCCTGGAGTGTAACGGGGTCGAGCAATCAGCCCCAGCATTTT
d_gene: -; len: 15; abundance: -; j_gene: TRBJ1-3; v_gene: TRBV5-5; CDR3aa: CASSLGQISGNTIYF; CDR3nt: TGTGCCAGCAGCTTGGGACAGATCTCTGGAAACACCATATATTTT
d_gene: TRBD1; len: 15; abundance: -; j_gene: TRBJ2-4; v_gene: TRBV13; CDR3aa: CASSSRDSKKDIQYF; CDR3nt: TGTGCCAGCAGCTCCAGGGACAGCAAGAAAGACATTCAGTACTTC
d_gene: -; len: 16; abundance: few; j_gene: TRBJ2-3; v_gene: TRBV5-6; CDR3aa: CASSLSQSPSTDTQYF; CDR3nt: TGTGCCAGCAGCCTGAGTCAAAGTCCTAGCACAGATACGCAGTATTTT
d_gene: -; len: 13; abundance: once; j_gene: TRBJ1-1; v_gene: TRBV5-1; CDR3aa: CASSLGVNTEAFF; CDR3nt: TGCGCCAGCAGCTTGGGAGTGAACACTGAAGCTTTCTTT
d_gene: TRBD1; len: 16; abundance: few; j_gene: TRBJ2-7; v_gene: TRBV25-1; CDR3aa: CASSGRTGKGSYEQYF; CDR3nt: TGTGCCAGCAGTGGCCGGACAGGGAAAGGCTCCTACGAGCAGTACTTC
d_gene: -; len: 19; abundance: -; j_gene: TRBJ1-6; v_gene: TRBV6-2/TRBV6-3; CDR3aa: CASSYVLGQATPKNSPLHF; CDR3nt: TGTGCCAGCAGTTATGTTTTGGGGCAAGCCACCCCGAAGAATTCACCCCTCCACTTT
d_gene: TRBD1; len: 16; abundance: -; j_gene: TRBJ1-1; v_gene: TRBV19; CDR3aa: CASSQEAGGGNTEAFF; CDR3nt: TGTGCCAGTAGCCAGGAGGCAGGGGGAGGGAACACTGAAGCTTTCTTT
d_gene: TRBD1; len: 13; abundance: -; j_gene: TRBJ2-1; v_gene: TRBV19; CDR3aa: CASRRGRTYEQFF; CDR3nt: TGTGCCAGTAGAAGGGGGCGGACGTATGAGCAGTTCTTC
d_gene: -; len: 13; abundance: -; j_gene: TRBJ1-5; v_gene: TRBV24-1; CDR3aa: CATSDPGGQPQHF; CDR3nt: TGTGCCACCAGTGATCCGGGGGGTCAGCCCCAGCATTTT
d_gene: TRBD1; len: 15; abundance: -; j_gene: TRBJ1-5; v_gene: TRBV24-1; CDR3aa: CATSEGQGAYQPQHF; CDR3nt: TGTGCCACCAGTGAGGGGCAGGGGGCTTATCAGCCCCAGCATTTT
d_gene: -; len: 12; abundance: -; j_gene: TRBJ1-1; v_gene: TRBV7-9; CDR3aa: CASSLAQSEAFF; CDR3nt: TGTGCCAGCAGCTTAGCTCAGTCTGAAGCTTTCTTT
d_gene: -; len: 12; abundance: -; j_gene: TRBJ1-2; v_gene: TRBV19; CDR3aa: CASSITGYGYTF; CDR3nt: TGTGCCAGTAGTATAACAGGGTACGGCTACACCTTC
d_gene: -; len: 13; abundance: once; j_gene: TRBJ1-1; v_gene: TRBV5-1; CDR3aa: CASSLGGRTEAFF; CDR3nt: TGCGCCAGCAGCTTGGGAGGGAGAACTGAAGCTTTCTTT
d_gene: -; len: 13; abundance: -; j_gene: TRBJ1-5; v_gene: TRBV12-3/TRBV12-4; CDR3aa: CASSLVENQPQHF; CDR3nt: TGTGCCAGCAGTTTGGTAGAGAATCAGCCCCAGCATTTT
d_gene: -; len: 16; abundance: -; j_gene: TRBJ2-5; v_gene: TRBV4-1; CDR3aa: CASSNRQGADEETQYF; CDR3nt: TGCGCCAGCAGCAATAGGCAAGGGGCCGACGAGGAGACCCAGTACTTC
d_gene: TRBD1; len: 12; abundance: once; j_gene: TRBJ2-2; v_gene: TRBV5-1; CDR3aa: CASPGGTGELFF; CDR3nt: TGCGCCTCTCCAGGGGGCACCGGGGAGCTGTTTTTT
d_gene: -; len: 13; abundance: -; j_gene: TRBJ1-5; v_gene: TRBV12-3/TRBV12-4; CDR3aa: CASSLTLTQPQHF; CDR3nt: TGTGCCAGCAGTCTAACCCTAACTCAGCCCCAGCATTTT
d_gene: -; len: 16; abundance: -; j_gene: TRBJ1-3; v_gene: TRBV20-1; CDR3aa: CSASPAQGSFGNTIYF; CDR3nt: TGCAGTGCTAGTCCGGCGCAGGGGTCTTTTGGAAACACCATATATTTT
d_gene: TRBD1; len: 14; abundance: -; j_gene: TRBJ1-1; v_gene: TRBV10-2; CDR3aa: CASREQGYNTEAFF; CDR3nt: TGCGCCAGCAGGGAACAGGGGTACAACACTGAAGCTTTCTTT
d_gene: TRBD1; len: 15; abundance: -; j_gene: TRBJ1-2; v_gene: TRBV7-2; CDR3aa: CASSLDRGLDYGYTF; CDR3nt: TGTGCCAGCAGCTTAGACAGGGGGCTGGACTATGGCTACACCTTC
d_gene: TRBD2; len: 19; abundance: -; j_gene: TRBJ2-1; v_gene: TRBV7-3; CDR3aa: CASSQGRLAGAYYYNEQFF; CDR3nt: TGTGCCAGCAGCCAAGGGCGGCTAGCGGGGGCCTATTACTACAATGAGCAGTTCTTC
d_gene: -; len: 15; abundance: -; j_gene: TRBJ1-5; v_gene: TRBV19; CDR3aa: CASKGTPHSNQPQHF; CDR3nt: TGTGCCAGTAAGGGGACACCCCATAGCAATCAGCCCCAGCATTTT
d_gene: TRBD1; len: 16; abundance: -; j_gene: TRBJ2-4; v_gene: TRBV28; CDR3aa: CASSFPGQGSKNIQYF; CDR3nt: TGTGCCAGCAGTTTCCCGGGACAGGGTTCCAAAAACATTCAGTACTTC
d_gene: -; len: 14; abundance: -; j_gene: TRBJ1-5; v_gene: TRBV2; CDR3aa: CASIEGPGGTPQHF; CDR3nt: TGTGCCAGCATAGAGGGGCCGGGAGGGACACCCCAGCATTTT
d_gene: -; len: 15; abundance: -; j_gene: TRBJ1-6; v_gene: TRBV7-6; CDR3aa: CASSLGRSSNSPLHF; CDR3nt: TGTGCCAGCAGCTTGGGCAGGTCTTCCAATTCACCCCTCCACTTT
d_gene: TRBD1; len: 17; abundance: -; j_gene: TRBJ1-3; v_gene: TRBV27; CDR3aa: CASSVGTGRSPGNTIYF; CDR3nt: TGTGCCAGCAGTGTCGGGACAGGTCGATCCCCTGGAAACACCATATATTTT
d_gene: TRBD2; len: 16; abundance: -; j_gene: TRBJ2-7; v_gene: TRBV5-1; CDR3aa: CASSQLAGTTTYEQYF; CDR3nt: TGCGCCAGCAGCCAACTAGCGGGGACCACCACCTACGAGCAGTACTTC
d_gene: TRBD1; len: 14; abundance: -; j_gene: TRBJ1-2; v_gene: TRBV7-2; CDR3aa: CASSLTGDRHGYTF; CDR3nt: TGTGCCAGCAGCTTAACAGGGGACCGGCATGGCTACACCTTC
d_gene: -; len: 10; abundance: -; j_gene: TRBJ1-4; v_gene: TRBV20-1; CDR3aa: CSARREKLFF; CDR3nt: TGCAGTGCTAGACGTGAAAAACTGTTTTTT
d_gene: -; len: 15; abundance: -; j_gene: TRBJ1-2; v_gene: TRBV28; CDR3aa: CASSDGATSDYGYTF; CDR3nt: TGTGCCAGCAGTGATGGGGCTACCTCGGACTATGGCTACACCTTC
d_gene: -; len: 13; abundance: -; j_gene: TRBJ2-5; v_gene: TRBV10-3; CDR3aa: CAIKAGTEETQYF; CDR3nt: TGTGCCATCAAGGCGGGGACCGAAGAGACCCAGTACTTC
d_gene: TRBD2; len: 16; abundance: -; j_gene: TRBJ2-1; v_gene: TRBV5-1; CDR3aa: CASSLGTSGGSNEQFF; CDR3nt: TGCGCCAGCAGCCTCGGGACTAGCGGGGGTTCCAATGAGCAGTTCTTC
d_gene: -; len: 14; abundance: -; j_gene: TRBJ1-4; v_gene: TRBV4-2; CDR3aa: CASSQEEMAVKLFF; CDR3nt: TGTGCCAGCAGCCAAGAGGAGATGGCCGTGAAACTGTTTTTT